The 15 T cell receptor beta chains below come from one sample, sequenced in a study of blood T cells in healthy people across ages. Primed by a sample-barcoded 5' primer and a J-beta primer mix, a second PCR proceeded for roughly 6 to 12 cycles. TCRdb re-analysed the 5' RACE reads in MiXCR, keeping a single row per CDR3 protein. In the table there are more than 1 million distinct CDR3 sequences, under 45% of which are singletons. Sequencing was done on a sample of blood. The receptor set was obtained from a woman aged 60-70 years in good health.

The rearrangement links TRBV29-1 to TRBJ2-7; 10 bases map to TRBD2. Germline CDR1 is SQVTM and CDR2 is ANQGSEA. J lost 5 bases, V lost 2 bases, and 12 bases had no gene match. The CDR3 is made up of 16 amino acids. CDR3 in DNA: TGCAGCGTTGAAATAGGGCTAGCGGGAGAGGCGGACGAGCAGTACTTC. Its protein is CSVEIGLAGEADEQYF.

The table lists this clonotype with a few counts. The CDR3 protein is CASSRLASTYNEQFF. The CDR3 coding sequence is TGTGCCAGCAGCCGACTAGCGTCAACCTACAATGAGCAGTTCTTC. The V and J genes are TRBV2 and TRBJ2-1; 8 nucleotides agree with TRBD2. The germline V gene has CDR1 SNHLY and CDR2 FYNNEI. V was clipped by 6 bases and J by 2 bases; unmatched bases: 6. This CDR3 has 15 residues.

On this clonotype: No conserved phenylalanine or tryptophan ends this CDR3, so it is likely a read error. This sequence joins TRBV9 and TRBJ2-7, with a tentative D call TRBD2 (5 bases). The DNA end favors TRBJ2-5, so the J call may be wrong. The CDR3 is 15 residues long. CDR1 SGDLS and CDR2 YYNGEE come from the germline V gene. In DNA form, the CDR3 reads TGTGCCAGCAGCTCCCGAGGGCTACCGGGGGAGACCCAGTACTAC. It is translated as CASSSRGLPGETQYY.

The chain links TRBV20-1 to TRBJ2-7; D uncertain. Germline V gene data show CDR1 as DFQATT and CDR2 as SNEGSKA (reference sequence). V was trimmed by 6 bases and J by 2 bases, leaving 14 bases between them. The CDR3 is made up of 13 amino acids. DNA for the CDR3: TGCAGTGCGGGTGTCCTCCATCCCTACGAGCAGTACTTC. Its translation is CSAGVLHPYEQYF.

The chain combines TRBV4-1 with TRBJ2-3; D possibly corresponds to TRBD2 (6 bases). Trimming cost V 1 base and J 5 bases, with 13 bases left between them. This CDR3 is 15 amino acids long. In germline, CDR1 is MGHRA, CDR2 YSYEKL. The CDR3 spells CASSQAPSVLDTQYF. The CDR3 nucleotides read TGCGCCAGCAGCCAAGCCCCTAGCGTGTTAGATACGCAGTATTTT.

Turning to this clonotype: Its ends do not fully match the called genes, so a read error is possible. The rearrangement links TRBV7-9 to TRBJ2-7; the match to TRBD2 covers 11 bases. CDR1 is SEHNR, CDR2 FQNEAQ, per germline (reference sequence). The CDR3 sequence is 15 residues long. In DNA form, the CDR3 reads TGTGTCAGCAGCCGGGGACTAGCGGCCTCCTACGAGCAGTACTTC. Protein: CVSSRGLAASYEQYF.

A few counts support this clonotype. The rearrangement uses TRBV6-2 or TRBV6-3 and TRBJ2-1; TRBD2 might be the D (5 bases). Germline CDR1 reads MNHEY; CDR2 reads SVGEGT. V lost 2 bases and J 8 bases, leaving 16 bases between the germline ends. The CDR3 runs 15 residues. DNA of the CDR3: TGTGCCAGCAGTTACGCGAAACCAACGGGGTATGAGCAGTTCTTC. It encodes CASSYAKPTGYEQFF.

V gene TRBV10-3 combines with J gene TRBJ2-4; 7 bases align to TRBD1. Judging by the DNA end, TRBJ2-7 fits better; the J call may be wrong. Germline V CDR1 and CDR2: ENHRY, SYGVKD. The length of the CDR3 is 13 residues. The CDR3 region is CAIIAEQGSEQYF. Written as DNA, the CDR3 is TGTGCCATCATCGCGGAACAGGGGTCCGAGCAGTACTTC.

V usage is TRBV20-1 and J usage is TRBJ2-4, with D perhaps TRBD1 (5 bases). Judging by the DNA end, TRBJ2-5 fits better; the J call may be wrong. The length of the CDR3 is 13 residues. CDR1 is DFQATT and CDR2 is SNEGSKA in the germline V gene (reference sequence). CDR3 region: CSASRVGQETQYF. The CDR3 DNA is TGCAGTGCTAGCAGGGTGGGGCAAGAGACCCAGTACTTC.

This clonotype was seen more than once but under ten times. This rearrangement joins TRBV4-2 to TRBJ2-5; D possibly corresponds to TRBD2 (5 bases). Germline-derived CDR1 and CDR2 are LGHNA and YNFKEQ. Trimming left V 6 bases short and J 2 bases short, with 13 bases between. This CDR3 contains 14 residues. As DNA, the CDR3 is TGTGCCAGCAGTCTCGGACTCGAACAAGAGACCCAGTACTTC. Protein: CASSLGLEQETQYF.

The chain is built from TRBV7-6 and TRBJ2-6; D may match TRBD1 or TRBD2 (6 bases each). Germline loops: CDR1 SGHVS, CDR2 FNYEAQ. CDR3 length equals 16 residues. V lost 5 bases, J lost 4 bases, and 15 bases lay in between. CDR3 region: CASSRTGATGANVLTF. CDR3 sequence (DNA): TGTGCCAGCAGCCGGACGGGGGCAACCGGGGCCAACGTCCTGACTTTC.

The CDR3 bases are TGCGCCAGCAGCTTGGGGGGGAGCCTTGGCCATGAGCAGTTCTTC. Translating gives CASSLGGSLGHEQFF. The chain carries TRBV5-1 and TRBJ2-1; D is tentatively TRBD1 or TRBD2 (5 bases each). From germline, CDR1 is SGHRS and CDR2 YFSETQ. The CDR3 extends over 15 amino acids. V lost 0 bases, J lost 8 bases, and 15 bases lay in between.

This clonotype has a count of ten or more. The gene calls are TRBV27 and TRBJ2-7, with D possibly TRBD2 on 5 matching bases. This CDR3 region has 14 residues. The V gene lost 5 bases and the J gene lost 6 bases, with 17 bases spanning the gap. Germline V gene sequence: CDR1 MNHEY, CDR2 SMNVEV (reference sequence). CDR3 DNA: TGTGCCAGCAGTCTAGCACTCCAGAGGCGCGAGCAGTACTTC. Translation gives CASSLALQRREQYF.

A single count supports this clonotype. The chain combines TRBV12-3 or TRBV12-4 with TRBJ2-1; TRBD2 matches 13 bases. The V and J ends lost 6 bases and 0 bases, in that order; junction bases with no gene match: 5. The CDR3 covers 17 residues. The CDR3 loop is CASSRGLAGFSYNEQFF. For the CDR3, the DNA is TGTGCCAGCAGCCGGGGACTAGCGGGATTCTCCTACAATGAGCAGTTCTTC.

On this clonotype: Its ends do not fully match the called genes, so a read error is possible. Here the CDR3 reads CAGSQGTGGPYEQYF. Written as DNA, the CDR3 is TGTGCCGGCAGTCAGGGGACAGGGGGGCCCTACGAGCAGTACTTC. The chain uses TRBV6-5 and TRBJ2-7; 11 bases align to TRBD1. Germline CDR1 MNHEY, CDR2 SVGAGI. The CDR3 totals 15 residues.